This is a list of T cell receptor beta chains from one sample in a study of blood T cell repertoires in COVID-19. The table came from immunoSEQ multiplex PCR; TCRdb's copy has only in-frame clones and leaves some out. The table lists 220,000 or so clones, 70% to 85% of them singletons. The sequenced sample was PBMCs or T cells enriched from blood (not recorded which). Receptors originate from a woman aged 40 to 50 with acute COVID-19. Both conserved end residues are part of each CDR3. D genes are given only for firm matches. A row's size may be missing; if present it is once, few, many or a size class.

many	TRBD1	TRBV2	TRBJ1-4	TGTGCCAGCAGTCTCCGGGACAGGAGTGAAAAACTGTTTTTT	CASSLRDRSEKLFF
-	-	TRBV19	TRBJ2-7	TGTGCCAGTAGTATCGGTAGCGGTACCTACGAGCAGTACTTC	CASSIGSGTYEQYF
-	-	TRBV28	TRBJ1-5	TGTGCCAGCAGTGCTACCAGCGGCGTTGAGTATCAGCCCCAGCATTTT	CASSATSGVEYQPQHF
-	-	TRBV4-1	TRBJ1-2	TGCGCCAGCAGCCAAACTCGGACAACTGGCTATGGCTACACCTTC	CASSQTRTTGYGYTF
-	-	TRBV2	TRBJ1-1	TGTGCCAGCAGTGAAGGGGAGGTGGACACTGAAGCTTTCTTT	CASSEGEVDTEAFF
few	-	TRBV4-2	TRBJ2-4	TGTGCCAGCAGTCAGGAAAGGTTATTAGCCAAAAACATTCAGTACTTC	CASSQERLLAKNIQYF
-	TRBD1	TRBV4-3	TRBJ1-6	TGCGCCAGCAGCCAAGACTACCATGACAGGGGGCTATCACCCCTCCACTTT	CASSQDYHDRGLSPLHF
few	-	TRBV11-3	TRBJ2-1	TGTGCCAGCAGCTCAGGGGCCCACCAGGACAATGAGCAGTTCTTC	CASSSGAHQDNEQFF
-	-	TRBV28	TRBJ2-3	TGTGCCAGCTCTAGTGGTCTCACAGATACGCAGTATTTT	CASSSGLTDTQYF
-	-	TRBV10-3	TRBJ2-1	TGTGCCATCAGCCAACCTGTCGGGAATGAGCAGTTCTTC	CAISQPVGNEQFF
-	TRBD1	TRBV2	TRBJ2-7	TGTGCCAGCAGGGAACAGGGGACAGCCTACGAGCAGTACTTC	CASREQGTAYEQYF
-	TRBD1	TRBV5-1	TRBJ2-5	TGCGCCAGCAGCAAGACAGGGAGACAAGAGACCCAGTACTTC	CASSKTGRQETQYF
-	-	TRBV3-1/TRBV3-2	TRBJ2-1	TGTGCCAGCAGCCAAGGGTTGCGAGAGCAGTTCTTC	CASSQGLREQFF
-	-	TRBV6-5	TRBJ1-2	TGTGCCAGCAGTTACTCGACGGCAGGGGCCTATGGCTACACCTTC	CASSYSTAGAYGYTF
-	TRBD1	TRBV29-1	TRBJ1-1	TGCAGCGTTCTCGCTTTAGGGACAGGGGGAGTTTACACTGAAGCTTTCTTT	CSVLALGTGGVYTEAFF
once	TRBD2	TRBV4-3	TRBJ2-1	TGCGCCAGCAGCCAACTAGCGGGGGCCAACAATGAGCAGTTCTTC	CASSQLAGANNEQFF
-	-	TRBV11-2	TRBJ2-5	TGTGCCAGCAGCTTAGAATCAACAATTTCGTACCAAGAGACCCAGTACTTC	CASSLESTISYQETQYF
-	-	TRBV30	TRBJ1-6	TGTGCCTGGAGTCCCCTAGGCTCCTATAATTCACCCCTCCACTTT	CAWSPLGSYNSPLHF
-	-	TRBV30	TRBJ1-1	TGTGCCTGGAGTGTAGAGCCTGAAGCTTTCTTT	CAWSVEPEAFF
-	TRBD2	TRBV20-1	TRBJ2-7	TGCAGTGCTAGTCTAGCGGGGGGCACCTACGAGCAGTACTTC	CSASLAGGTYEQYF
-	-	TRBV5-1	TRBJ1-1	TGCGCCAGCAGCTTGACACGAAACACTGAAGCTTTCTTT	CASSLTRNTEAFF
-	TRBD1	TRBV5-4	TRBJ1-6	TGTGCCAGCAGCTGGGGGACAGACAATTCACCCCTCCACTTT	CASSWGTDNSPLHF
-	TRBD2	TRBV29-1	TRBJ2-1	TGCAGCGTTGAGCGTCTTAGTTGGGAGCGGGGCGGCGGGGAGTTCTTC	CSVERLSWERGGGEFF
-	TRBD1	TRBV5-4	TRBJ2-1	TGTGCCAGCAGCGTGACACAGGGGTCCTACAATGAGCAGTTCTTC	CASSVTQGSYNEQFF
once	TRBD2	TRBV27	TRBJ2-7	TGTGCCAGCAGACTAGCGGGAGCCCCCTCCTACGAGCAGTACTTC	CASRLAGAPSYEQYF
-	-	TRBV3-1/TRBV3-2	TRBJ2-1	TGTGCCAGCAGCCAAGAGTCAGCGGGCAATGAGCAGTTCTTC	CASSQESAGNEQFF
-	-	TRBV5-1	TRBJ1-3	TGCGCCAGCAGCTTGGTGGCGGGCTCTGGAAACACCATATATTTT	CASSLVAGSGNTIYF
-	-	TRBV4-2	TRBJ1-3	TGTGCCAGCAGCCCAGGGGCCTCAACCGGGACCCTGACTGGCCCTCTAGGAAACACCATATATTTT	CASSPGASTGTLTGPLGNTIYF
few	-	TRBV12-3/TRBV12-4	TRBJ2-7	TGTGCCAGCAGTTTACGGGGTATCTACGAGCAGTACTTC	CASSLRGIYEQYF
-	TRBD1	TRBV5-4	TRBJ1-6	TGTGCCAGCAGCTCCGGACAGGGGAGATCACCCCTCCACTTT	CASSSGQGRSPLHF
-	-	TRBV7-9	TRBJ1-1	TGTGCCAGCAGCCTCCAGGCCATGAACACTGAAGCTTTCTTT	CASSLQAMNTEAFF
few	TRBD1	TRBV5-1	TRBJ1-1	TGCGCCAGCAGCTTGAGGGATAGAGGGGGCTCTGAAGCTTTCTTT	CASSLRDRGGSEAFF
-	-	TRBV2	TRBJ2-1	TGTGCCAGCTTCGGAAGCCTAGGCTCCTACAATGAGCAGTTCTTC	CASFGSLGSYNEQFF